The source of this T cell receptor beta chain is a study of shared clonotypes between healthy human individuals. Sequenced by immunoSEQ multiplex PCR; TCRdb stores in-frame clones only, minus some. The table has about 2.4 million clones, approximately 93% seen once. V lost 4 bases and J 2 bases, leaving 7 bases between the germline ends. This CDR3 spans 12 amino acids. Germline V CDR1 and CDR2: GTSNPN, SVGIG (reference sequence). The sample holds one count of this clone. The TCR comes from a young man in good health. Some clones in this sample may be carry-over from other donors' samples. The sample taken for sequencing was naive CD4+ T cells from PBMCs. Noted subset: CD45RA+ positively selected. The chain employs TRBV30 and TRBJ2-3, with D possibly being TRBD1 or TRBD2 (5 bases each). The DNA for the CDR3 is TGTGCCTGGATGGGGGACACAGATACGCAGTATTTT. Its translation: CAWMGDTDTQYF.